Reported below is one T cell receptor (beta chain). The antigen is not known. Germline V gene data show CDR1 as MNHEY and CDR2 as SMNVEV (reference sequence). Trimming removed 0 bases at V and 11 bases at J, with 15 bases between. CDR3 length: 14 amino acids. The sample comes from a study of T cells in localized non-small cell lung cancer. General study results and limits: Tumor trailed uninvolved adjacent lung in T cell clonality, which peaked there.

Generated by immunoSEQ multiplex PCR, the TCRdb table keeps only in-frame clones and is missing some. Of about 40,000 clones listed, about 86% are singletons. V gene TRBV27 combines with J gene TRBJ2-3; TRBD1 or TRBD2 may be the D gene (6 bases each). Sample: peripheral blood, taken before any cancer treatment. The clonotype was recovered from a man aged 40-75 years with stage I lung adenocarcinoma. The CDR3 nucleotides are TGTGCCAGCAGTTTATCCAGGGGACTGAGTGAGCAGTATTTT. This codes for CASSLSRGLSEQYF.